This T cell receptor (beta chain) was documented in a study of cytomegalovirus exposure and HLA in healthy donors. This PCR relied on a set of 60 Vbeta primers and 13 Jbeta primers. Assay: immunoSEQ multiplex PCR; the TCRdb copy retains only in-frame clones and omits some. The profile shows around 140,000 clones, less than 90% of them singletons. Study conclusions and caveats: It was 150 to 200 TCR beta chains that were listed as cytomegalovirus-associated. An observed cluster of highly shared sequence variants was recorded as a likely sequencing artifact. Links to common viral pathogens appeared, in a later analysis, for several of the most significant clusters.

Only one count was recorded for this clone. Antigen unknown. The length of the CDR3 is 15 residues. Material for sequencing was PBMCs. The clonotype comes from a man aged 35 to 55 in good health and CMV-seronegative. The V call is TRBV21-1, the J call TRBJ1-1; the D call in the table, TRBD1, was not verified against the DNA. TRBV21-1 is noted as a pseudogene. CDR3 nucleotide sequence: TGTGCCAGCAGCAAAGGGGACAGGGGAGGGCCTGAAGCTTTCTTT. Amino acids: CASSKGDRGGPEAFF.